The clone carrying this T cell receptor (beta chain) turned up a few times. Its target is not known. This sample was included in a study of T cells after yellow fever vaccination. Study background: Preparation of fractions with low cell numbers was performed using SMART-Seq v4 Ultra Low Input. General study results and limits: From the bulk population, abundant clonotypes could contaminate and appear within FACS-sorted repertoires.

It was through 5'RACE template switching that TCR cDNA was made, with a universal primer site and UMIs added. MiXCR, applied by TCRdb to the 5' RACE reads, yields one record per CDR3 protein. The sample has 60,000 to 75,000 distinct CDR3 sequences, approximately 6.1% seen once. Material: CD8+ T cells sorted from PBMCs, obtained roughly 45 days after the first yellow fever vaccination. This sequence was found in a man younger than 35 who received the YFV17D yellow fever vaccine.

The CDR3 nucleotides read TGTGCCAGTAGTCCCTCCGGGGGCACAGATACGCAGTATTTT. This codes for CASSPSGGTDTQYF. V gene TRBV19 combines with J gene TRBJ2-3; D perhaps matches TRBD2 (5 bases). Germline V gene data show CDR1 as LNHDA and CDR2 as SQIVND (reference sequence). V lost 5 bases and J lost 1, with 10 bases in between. CDR3 length: 14 amino acids.